The next 13 T cell receptor beta chains were all read from a single sample in a study of CDR3 diversity in severe acne. TCRdb re-derived calls from the PCR reads in MiXCR, one entry per CDR3 protein. The sample has roughly 93,000 distinct CDR3 sequences; around 47% are singletons. The sequenced sample was blood. These receptor sequences come from a male donor with severe acne vulgaris.

This clonotype was seen at least ten times. One end of the junction varies from germline; a read error may be responsible. This chain joins TRBV4-2 and TRBJ2-2; D remains ambiguous. Germline values: CDR1 LGHNA, CDR2 YNFKEQ. The CDR3 covers 14 residues. The CDR3 DNA is TGTGCCAGCAGCGAAGACGGAAACACCGGGGAGCTGTTTTTT. The encoded protein is CASSEDGNTGELFF.

This clonotype came up many times. The gene calls are TRBV20-1 and TRBJ2-7; 10 bases align to TRBD1. The CDR3 loop spans 15 amino acids. V lost 0 bases to trimming and J lost 4 bases; unmatched junction nucleotides: 6. CDR1 and CDR2 from the germline V gene are DFQATT and SNEGSKA (reference sequence). Written as DNA, the CDR3 is TGCAGTGCTAGAGATCCTCGGACAGGGGGTTACGAGCAGTACTTC. Its translation is CSARDPRTGGYEQYF.

This chain joins TRBV4-1 and TRBJ1-6, with 7 bases aligning to TRBD1. V gave up 4 bases and J gave up 5 bases; unmatched junction bases: 5. Germline-derived CDR1 and CDR2 are MGHRA and YSYEKL. The length of the CDR3 is 15 residues. DNA of the CDR3: TGCGCCAGCAGCCTACGGGACAGCGATAATTCACCCCTCCACTTT. It is translated as CASSLRDSDNSPLHF.

The chain uses TRBV25-1 and TRBJ1-1; TRBD1 matches 7 bases. The germline CDR1 and CDR2 sequences are MGHDK and SYGVNS. Trimming took 5 bases from V and 1 from J; bases not matched to a gene: 10. This CDR3 comprises 16 residues. CDR3 coding DNA: TGTGCCAGCAGTATCCCCGACAGGGACCCGAACACTGAAGCTTTCTTT. It specifies CASSIPDRDPNTEAFF.

This clonotype was observed many times. The V gene is TRBV9, the J gene TRBJ2-1; D is unresolved. V was trimmed by 0 bases and J by 10 bases, leaving 8 bases between them. The CDR3 covers 12 residues. Germline V gene sequence: CDR1 SGDLS, CDR2 YYNGEE. In DNA, the CDR3 is TGTGCCAGCAGCGTAGGTCGAGACGAGCAGTTCTTC. It specifies CASSVGRDEQFF.

This clonotype was detected many times. V usage is TRBV19 and J usage is TRBJ2-3; D remains unclear. V gave up 3 bases and J gave up 3 bases, with 4 bases separating them. The CDR3 has 12 amino acids. Per the germline V gene, CDR1 is LNHDA and CDR2 is SQIVND (reference sequence). CDR3 loop: CASSMGTDTQYF. CDR3 coding DNA: TGTGCCAGTAGTATGGGGACAGATACGCAGTATTTT.

This chain links TRBV12-3 or TRBV12-4 with TRBJ1-2, with D unclear. The germline V and J ends were trimmed by 4 bases and 3 bases, with 12 bases remaining between them. The CDR3 runs to 14 residues. The CDR3: CASSSSEGYYGYTF. CDR3 sequence (DNA): TGTGCCAGCAGTTCCTCCGAGGGCTACTATGGCTACACCTTC.

Relative to its sample, this clonotype is medium-sized. The CDR3 loop is CASSPDRVGTSPLHF. For the CDR3, the DNA is TGTGCCAGCAGCCCGGACAGGGTTGGAACCTCACCCCTCCACTTT. V gene TRBV5-8 combines with J gene TRBJ1-6, with 8 bases that match TRBD1. CDR1 and CDR2 from the germline V gene are SGHTS and YDEGEE. This CDR3 comprises 15 residues. V shed 4 bases and J 10 bases; nucleotides not matched to a gene: 10. Drawing the rest from reference TRBV5-8 and TRBJ1-6, the complete variable domain is EAGVTQSPTHLIKTRGQQATLRCSPISGHTSVYWYQQALGLGLQFLLWYDEGEERNRGNFPPRFSGRQFPNYSSELNVNALELEDSALYLCASSPDRVGTSPLHFGNGTRLTVT.

This clonotype was detected many times. This chain links TRBV7-2 with TRBJ2-3, with a possible D match to TRBD1 (5 bases). Germline V gene lookup returns CDR1 SGHTA and CDR2 FQGNSA. With 1 base removed from V and 0 bases from J, the gap between germline ends came to 8 bases. The CDR3 consists of 15 residues. CDR3 sequence (DNA): TGTGCCAGCAGCTTAGACAGGAGTAGCACAGATACGCAGTATTTT. This codes for CASSLDRSSTDTQYF. The variable domain in full, completed from reference TRBV7-2 and TRBJ2-3, reads GAGVSQSPSNKVTEKGKDVELRCDPISGHTALYWYRQSLGQGLEFLIYFQGNSAPDKSGLPSDRFSAERTGGSVSTLTIQRTQQEDSAVYLCASSLDRSSTDTQYFGPGTRLTVL.

In this sample, this clonotype turned up many times. A much larger clone lies one base from this, so it may be a read error. V and J are TRBV6-5 and TRBJ2-1; D might be TRBD2 (6 bases). This CDR3 contains 16 residues. Germline V gene lookup returns CDR1 MNHEY and CDR2 SVGAGI. This CDR3 is CASKDGSSLSYNEQLF. CDR3 sequence (DNA): TGTGCCAGCAAGGACGGGAGTTCCCTTTCCTACAATGAGCAGCTCTTC.

The J gene is TRBJ2-7, the V gene TRBV20-1, with 10 positions matching TRBD2. Germline V lookup: CDR1 DFQATT, CDR2 SNEGSKA (reference sequence). The V and J ends lost 0 bases and 2 bases, in that order; junction bases with no gene match: 4. This CDR3 spans 15 amino acids. This CDR3 is CSAREEREGPYEQYF. As DNA, the CDR3 is TGCAGTGCTAGAGAGGAGCGGGAGGGCCCCTACGAGCAGTACTTC.

This clonotype showed up just a few times. The V gene is TRBV6-4, the J gene TRBJ2-2, with D perhaps TRBD2 (6 bases). This CDR3 spans 13 amino acids. Germline CDR1 reads MRHNA; CDR2 reads SNTAGT. Trimming took 4 bases from V and 3 from J, leaving 6 bases between them. CDR3 DNA: TGTGCCAGCAGTGGACTAGACACCGGGGAGCTGTTTTTT. This sequence encodes CASSGLDTGELFF.

To note about this clonotype: Mismatch with germline at one junction end may stem from a read error. V is TRBV7-7 and J is TRBJ2-5; 15 positions match TRBD2. This CDR3 has 16 amino acids. The germline gives CDR1 SSHAT, CDR2 FNYEAQ (reference sequence). CDR3 amino acids: CASSPGLAGGTETQYF. DNA for the CDR3: TGTGCTAGCAGTCCGGGACTAGCGGGGGGCACAGAGACCCAGTACTTC. The full variable domain, rest sourced from reference TRBV7-7 and TRBJ2-5, is GAGVSQSPRYKVTKRGQDVTLRCDPISSHATLYWYQQALGQGPEFLTYFNYEAQPDKSGLPSDRFSAERPEGSISTLTIQRTEQRDSAMYRCASSPGLAGGTETQYFGPGTRLLVL.